The 11 T cell receptor beta chains below come from one sample, sequenced in a study of shared clonotypes between healthy human individuals. Sequenced by immunoSEQ multiplex PCR; TCRdb stores in-frame clones only, minus some. This table holds roughly 2.5 million clones, just over 90% found once. Sample: naive CD4+ T cells sorted from blood. Documented subset: CD45RA+ positively selected. These receptors all stem from a man younger than 35 in good health.

The chain couples TRBV12-5 to TRBJ2-2; no clear D. This CDR3 comprises 12 residues. Germline values: CDR1 LGHNT, CDR2 FRNRAP. Trimming removed 7 bases at V and 0 bases at J, with 3 bases between. The CDR3: CASAANTGELFF. Here the CDR3 DNA reads TGTGCTAGTGCCGCGAACACCGGGGAGCTGTTTTTT.

This clone has only a few counts. The V and J genes are TRBV9 and TRBJ1-6, with D possibly being TRBD1 (6 bases). The CDR3 has 16 residues. Trimming left V 3 bases short and J 0 bases short, with 10 bases between. Germline V gives CDR1 SGDLS, CDR2 YYNGEE. The CDR3: CASSGGQSSYNSPLHF. In DNA form, the CDR3 reads TGTGCCAGCAGCGGAGGACAGAGCTCCTATAATTCACCCCTCCACTTT. Full variable domain (remainder filled in from reference TRBV9 and TRBJ1-6): DSGVTQTPKHLITATGQRVTLRCSPRSGDLSVYWYQQSLDQGLQFLIQYYNGEERAKGNILERFSAQQFPDLHSELNLSSLELGDSALYFCASSGGQSSYNSPLHFGNGTRLTVT.

This chain uses TRBV6-1 with TRBJ2-3; D is undetermined. In germline, CDR1 is MNHNS, CDR2 SASEGT. The V end was cut by 5 bases, the J end by 5 bases, with 5 bases between. The CDR3 contains 11 residues. The CDR3 here is CASSQRDTQYF. As DNA, the CDR3 is TGTGCCAGCAGTCAGAGAGATACGCAGTATTTT.

This clone was observed a single time. The identical CDR3 is also encoded by other nucleotide sequences in the sample. J is TRBJ2-7 and V is TRBV5-4; 8 positions agree with TRBD1. V trimming: 0 bases; J trimming: 3 bases; junction bases outside the gene matches: 2. The germline V gene encodes CDR1 SGHNT and CDR2 YYREEE (reference sequence). This CDR3 is 14 amino acids long. The CDR3 DNA reads as TGTGCCAGCAGCTTGGCAGGACAGGGCTACGAGCAGTACTTC. This gives the protein CASSLAGQGYEQYF. The whole variable domain, filled in from reference TRBV5-4 and TRBJ2-7, reads ETGVTQSPTHLIKTRGQQVTLRCSSQSGHNTVSWYQQALGQGPQFIFQYYREEENGRGNFPPRFSGLQFPNYSSELNVNALELDDSALYLCASSLAGQGYEQYFGPGTRLTVT.

Comments on this clone: Additional DNA sequences in this sample encode the identical CDR3. The rearrangement links TRBV6-5 to TRBJ2-3; 7 bases match TRBD1. The CDR3 covers 14 residues. Germline CDR1 MNHEY, CDR2 SVGAGI. V was clipped by 5 bases and J by 2 bases; unmatched bases: 4. CDR3 region: CASSRGQHTDTQYF. In nucleotides, the CDR3 is TGTGCCAGCAGTCGGGGACAGCACACAGATACGCAGTATTTT.

The chain uses TRBV18 and TRBJ2-1; possibly TRBD1 for D (6 bases). V was cut by 2 bases and J by 5 bases, with 13 bases left in between. The CDR3 has 15 residues. CDR1 and CDR2 from the germline V gene are KGHSH and LQKENI. As DNA, the CDR3 is TGTGCCAGCTCACCAGGGACACCGACGCACAATGAGCAGTTCTTC. Its translation: CASSPGTPTHNEQFF.

The chain carries TRBV11-2 and TRBJ2-1; D is undetermined. CDR1 is SGHAT, CDR2 FQNNGV, per germline. V dropped 8 bases and J dropped 10 bases, with 3 bases sitting between them. CDR3 size: 8 residues. CDR3 loop: CASSEQFF. CDR3 nucleotide sequence: TGTGCCAGCTCCGAGCAGTTCTTC. The complete variable domain, with remaining parts taken from reference TRBV11-2 and TRBJ2-1, reads EAGVAQSPRYKIIEKRQSVAFWCNPISGHATLYWYQQILGQGPKLLIQFQNNGVVDDSQLPKDRFSAERLKGVDSTLKIQPAKLEDSAVYLCASSEQFFGPGTRLTVL.

This chain connects TRBV4-1 to TRBJ2-1, with a weak D call TRBD2 (6 bases). The V gene lost 1 base and the J gene lost 6 bases, with 16 bases spanning the gap. CDR1 is MGHRA and CDR2 is YSYEKL in the germline V gene. The CDR3 is 16 amino acids. The CDR3: CASSQGTGVFGNEQFF. CDR3 nucleotides: TGCGCCAGCAGCCAAGGAACGGGAGTGTTTGGCAATGAGCAGTTCTTC.

The chain has TRBV6-1 and TRBJ1-2; D remains unclear. CDR3 length: 11 amino acids. From germline, CDR1 is MNHNS and CDR2 SASEGT. The V gene lost 6 bases and the J gene lost 3 bases, with 5 bases spanning the gap. CDR3 DNA: TGTGCCAGCAGGAAGGACTATGGCTACACCTTC. Amino acids: CASRKDYGYTF.

This clone was observed once. The same CDR3 can be traced to other DNA sequences in this sample. The rearrangement links TRBV18 to TRBJ2-5; 11 bases map to TRBD2. Per the germline V gene, CDR1 is KGHSH and CDR2 is LQKENI. The CDR3 extends over 14 amino acids. V gave up 4 bases and J gave up 5 bases; unmatched junction bases: 3. The CDR3 spells CASSLLAGVETQYF. In DNA form, the CDR3 reads TGTGCCAGCTCACTACTAGCGGGAGTCGAGACCCAGTACTTC.

This chain links TRBV4-3 with TRBJ2-7; D gene unclear. The CDR3 is made up of 13 amino acids. Germline CDR1 is LGHNA and CDR2 is YSLEER. With 0 bases removed from V and 3 bases from J, the gap between germline ends came to 6 bases. CDR3 DNA sequence: TGCGCCAGCAGCCAAGAGACGTTCTACGAGCAGTACTTC. This gives the protein CASSQETFYEQYF.